This passage covers 26 T cell receptor beta chains from one sample sequenced in a study of blood T cell repertoires in COVID-19. Sequencing was performed with immunoSEQ multiplex PCR; in TCRdb, only in-frame clones are kept and a portion is missing. The sample includes roughly 350,000 clones, almost 90% of them seen just once. Sample: peripheral blood. The receptor set was obtained from a woman aged 70 to 79 with COVID-19, enrolled during active disease.

This clone was observed a handful of times. The rearrangement links TRBV2 to TRBJ1-1; perhaps TRBD1 as D (5 bases). Germline V gives CDR1 SNHLY, CDR2 FYNNEI. The germline V and J ends were trimmed by 7 bases and 9 bases, with 18 bases remaining between them. The CDR3 is 13 residues long. CDR3 amino acids: CASIVFGAEKAFF. The CDR3 DNA sequence: TGTGCCAGCATCGTTTTTGGGGCGGAAAAAGCTTTCTTT.

This clone was observed a few times. The chain has TRBV5-1 and TRBJ1-1; D unclear. V gave up 0 bases and J gave up 1 base, with 7 bases separating them. The CDR3 consists of 14 residues. The germline gives CDR1 SGHRS, CDR2 YFSETQ. CDR3 in DNA: TGCGCCAGCAGCTTGGCACAGTCGAACACTGAAGCTTTCTTT. Translation gives CASSLAQSNTEAFF.

The V and J genes are TRBV7-2 and TRBJ2-2; D is ambiguous. V was pared by 5 bases and J by 1 base, with 17 bases between. The CDR3 runs to 17 residues. Germline loops: CDR1 SGHTA, CDR2 FQGNSA. The CDR3 nucleotides are TGTGCCAGCAGCCTTGGGCCCCAAGTGGGGAACACCGGGGAGCTGTTTTTT. Amino acid sequence: CASSLGPQVGNTGELFF.

The chain links TRBV28 to TRBJ2-7, with TRBD1 matching over 8 bases. The CDR3 consists of 14 residues. V shed 6 bases and J 3 bases; nucleotides not matched to a gene: 7. The V gene's germline CDR1 is MDHEN and CDR2 SYDVKM. The CDR3 region has the DNA TGTGCCAGCAGGATGGGACAGGTTTACTACGAGCAGTACTTC. This gives the protein CASRMGQVYYEQYF.

The V and J genes are TRBV3-1 (or the pseudogene TRBV3-2) and TRBJ1-6, with D unresolved. The germline gives CDR1 LGHDT, CDR2 YNNKEL (reference sequence). The CDR3 sequence is 13 residues long. Trimming pared 3 bases from V and 7 bases from J, leaving 7 bases between. The DNA of the CDR3 is TGTGCCAGCAGCCACCGGGAGAATTCACCCCTCCACTTT. It yields the protein CASSHRENSPLHF.

This clone was counted ten times or more. V is TRBV19 and J is TRBJ2-2, with D possibly TRBD1 on 5 matching bases. V gave up 7 bases and J gave up 5 bases, with 11 bases separating them. This CDR3 comprises 13 residues. Per germline, CDR1 LNHDA and CDR2 SQIVND (reference sequence). The CDR3 DNA is TGTGCCAGTAAAGACAGATGGACCGGGGAGCTGTTTTTT. Translation gives CASKDRWTGELFF.

The chain links TRBV28 to TRBJ1-6; no clear D gene. V dropped 4 bases and J dropped 13 bases, with 17 bases sitting between them. The CDR3 sequence is 14 residues long. Per germline, CDR1 MDHEN and CDR2 SYDVKM. CDR3 protein: CASSSLGVASPLHF. As DNA, the CDR3 is TGTGCCAGCAGTTCCCTCGGGGTGGCTTCGCCCCTCCACTTT.

The V and J genes are TRBV7-3 and TRBJ1-1; TRBD1 is a possible D gene (5 bases). The germline V gene encodes CDR1 SGHTA and CDR2 FQGTGA. This CDR3 comprises 14 residues. The ends were cut back, 5 bases at V and 2 bases at J, with 12 bases in the middle. The CDR3 region is CASSAFGGNTEAFF. The CDR3 nucleotides read TGTGCCAGCAGCGCTTTCGGGGGAAACACTGAAGCTTTCTTT.

This chain uses TRBV29-1 with TRBJ2-1; no firm D call. The CDR3 has 13 amino acids. V was clipped by 6 bases and J by 3 bases, with 12 bases between them. The germline V gene encodes CDR1 SQVTM and CDR2 ANQGSEA. CDR3 DNA sequence: TGCAGCGTCGCAGGCCTTCTCTACAATGAGCAGTTCTTC. Its translation is CSVAGLLYNEQFF.

This clone was seen once. This chain connects TRBV7-2 to TRBJ2-5; D unclear. Germline assignment: CDR1 SGHTA and CDR2 FQGNSA. The CDR3 has 11 residues. Trimming took off 2 bases at V and 5 bases at J, with 3 bases between the two ends. This CDR3 is CASSLLETQYF. The CDR3, as DNA: TGTGCCAGCAGCTTACTGGAGACCCAGTACTTC.

The chain recombines TRBV13 with TRBJ2-4; 7 nucleotides align to TRBD1. The CDR3 loop spans 14 amino acids. J gave up 4 bases and V 5 bases, and 5 bases lay outside the gene matches. Germline V lookup: CDR1 PRHDT, CDR2 FYEKMQ (reference sequence). In DNA form, the CDR3 reads TGTGCCAGCAGCCTTCGGACAGGTAAAAACATTCAGTACTTC. Its protein is CASSLRTGKNIQYF.

The chain is built from TRBV30 and TRBJ1-5; TRBD1 matches 8 bases. After removal of 0 bases from V and 2 bases from J, the junction contained 9 bases not matched to a gene. There are 17 residues in the CDR3. From germline, CDR1 is GTSNPN and CDR2 SVGIG (reference sequence). For the CDR3, the DNA is TGTGCCTGGAGTGTACGGGTAGGACAGGGCGGCAATCAGCCCCAGCATTTT. Translation gives CAWSVRVGQGGNQPQHF.

The rearrangement uses TRBV19 and TRBJ1-3; D gene uncertain. Trimming took 5 bases from V and 0 from J, leaving 11 bases between them. This CDR3 region has 15 residues. In germline, CDR1 is LNHDA, CDR2 SQIVND (reference sequence). CDR3 protein: CASSLQSLSGNTIYF. The CDR3, as DNA: TGTGCCAGTAGTCTCCAGTCTCTCTCTGGAAACACCATATATTTT.

The chain carries TRBV28 and TRBJ1-1, with 7 nucleotides matching TRBD1. Per germline, CDR1 MDHEN and CDR2 SYDVKM. With V trimmed by 7 bases and J by 4 bases, 9 bases remained unmatched. The CDR3 runs 14 residues. The CDR3 spells CASIQGGGITEAFF. The DNA for the CDR3 is TGTGCCAGCATCCAGGGGGGTGGGATCACTGAAGCTTTCTTT.

V and J are TRBV4-2 and TRBJ2-7; the D gene is possibly TRBD1 (6 bases). Germline V gives CDR1 LGHNA, CDR2 YNFKEQ. The CDR3 runs 17 residues. Trimming cost V 3 bases and J 4 bases, with 22 bases left between them. This chain's CDR3 is CASSQGLGQGFTYEQYF. CDR3 DNA: TGTGCCAGCAGCCAGGGCTTGGGCCAGGGGTTTACTTACGAGCAGTACTTC.

This clone came up once. CDR3 region: CASRIFQDTEAFF. The DNA of the CDR3 is TGTGCCAGCAGGATTTTTCAGGACACTGAAGCTTTCTTT. The V gene is TRBV12-3 or TRBV12-4, the J gene TRBJ1-1; no definite D call. The CDR3 contains 13 residues. Trimming removed 6 bases at V and 3 bases at J, with 11 bases between.

The chain uses TRBV18 and TRBJ1-1, with 11 positions matching TRBD1. This CDR3 contains 16 residues. Germline V gene lookup returns CDR1 KGHSH and CDR2 LQKENI. Losses at the gene ends were 3 bases for V and 5 bases for J; bases not matched to a gene: 8. The CDR3 DNA sequence: TGTGCCAGCTCACCGACCGGGACAGGGGGTTTAACTGAAGCTTTCTTT. It specifies CASSPTGTGGLTEAFF.

The chain has TRBV4-2 and TRBJ2-2, with 7 bases fitting TRBD2. J lost 4 bases, V lost 0 bases, and 5 bases had no gene match. The germline V gene has CDR1 LGHNA and CDR2 YNFKEQ. This CDR3 has 16 residues. CDR3 residues: CASSQDLTSSTGELFF. The CDR3 DNA reads as TGTGCCAGCAGCCAAGATTTGACTAGCAGCACCGGGGAGCTGTTTTTT.

V is TRBV9 and J is TRBJ2-5; D possibly corresponds to TRBD2 (5 bases). Per the germline V gene, CDR1 is SGDLS and CDR2 is YYNGEE. CDR3 length equals 12 residues. V lost 4 bases and J lost 5, with 9 bases in between. CDR3 in amino acids: CASSLGDETQYF. CDR3 nucleotide sequence: TGTGCCAGCAGCCTCGGGGATGAGACCCAGTACTTC.

As to this clone: The same CDR3 also results from other DNA sequences found in this sample. J is TRBJ2-3 and V is TRBV7-9; D remains unclear. The CDR3 extends over 12 amino acids. V was shortened by 2 bases and J by 6 bases, with 6 bases between the two germline ends. Germline assignment: CDR1 SEHNR and CDR2 FQNEAQ (reference sequence). Written as DNA, the CDR3 is TGTGCCAGCAGCTTACCGAGGGATACGCAGTATTTT. Its translation is CASSLPRDTQYF.

The rearrangement links TRBV7-2 to TRBJ2-1, with D possibly TRBD1 on 5 matching bases. Per the germline V gene, CDR1 is SGHTA and CDR2 is FQGNSA. The ends were cut back, 7 bases at V and 0 bases at J, with 16 bases in the middle. The CDR3 sequence is 16 residues long. The CDR3 DNA follows: TGTGCCAGCAATACCTTAGGGGCCGTCTCCTACAATGAGCAGTTCTTC. It yields the protein CASNTLGAVSYNEQFF.

The chain recombines TRBV7-9 with TRBJ1-2; D remains ambiguous. V lost 3 bases, J lost 4 bases, and 15 bases lay in between. The CDR3 length is 15 residues. Germline V gives CDR1 SEHNR, CDR2 FQNEAQ (reference sequence). CDR3 DNA: TGTGCCAGCAGCTTGCGTCGAGGTGAAGCCTATGGCTACACCTTC. It yields the protein CASSLRRGEAYGYTF. The variable domain in full, completed from reference TRBV7-9 and TRBJ1-2, reads DTGVSQNPRHKITKRGQNVTFRCDPISEHNRLYWYRQTLGQGPEFLTYFQNEAQLEKSRLLSDRFSAERPKGSFSTLEIQRTEQGDSAMYLCASSLRRGEAYGYTFGSGTRLTVV.

The chain couples TRBV5-4 to TRBJ2-3; 7 nucleotides align to TRBD2. CDR1 and CDR2 (germline): SGHNT, YYREEE (reference sequence). The CDR3 has 15 amino acids. Germline trimming cut 3 bases from V and 2 bases from J; bases unmatched to any gene: 6. The CDR3 region is CASSSPSGSTDTQYF. The DNA for the CDR3 is TGTGCCAGCAGCTCCCCTAGCGGCTCCACAGATACGCAGTATTTT.

J is TRBJ1-2 and V is TRBV24-1; 10 nucleotides line up with TRBD1. The CDR3 is made up of 14 amino acids. J gave up 7 bases and V 2 bases, and 3 bases lay outside the gene matches. Germline CDR1 is KGHDR and CDR2 is SFDVKD. CDR3 loop: CATSDWDRGSGYTF. The CDR3 DNA sequence: TGTGCCACCAGTGATTGGGACAGGGGAAGTGGCTACACCTTC.

The V call is TRBV5-1, the J call TRBJ2-7; possibly TRBD1 for D (5 bases). The CDR3 runs to 12 residues. CDR1 and CDR2 (germline): SGHRS, YFSETQ. With 4 bases removed from V and 3 bases from J, the gap between germline ends came to 8 bases. DNA of the CDR3: TGCGCCAGCAGCCACGACAGCTACGAGCAGTACTTC. Protein product: CASSHDSYEQYF.

V and J are TRBV5-4 and TRBJ2-7; 7 nucleotides match TRBD2. The CDR3 length is 14 residues. The V and J ends lost 0 bases and 3 bases, in that order; junction bases with no gene match: 3. The germline gives CDR1 SGHNT, CDR2 YYREEE (reference sequence). The CDR3 spells CASSLGGGDYEQYF. The CDR3 nucleotides read TGTGCCAGCAGCTTGGGCGGGGGTGACTACGAGCAGTACTTC.